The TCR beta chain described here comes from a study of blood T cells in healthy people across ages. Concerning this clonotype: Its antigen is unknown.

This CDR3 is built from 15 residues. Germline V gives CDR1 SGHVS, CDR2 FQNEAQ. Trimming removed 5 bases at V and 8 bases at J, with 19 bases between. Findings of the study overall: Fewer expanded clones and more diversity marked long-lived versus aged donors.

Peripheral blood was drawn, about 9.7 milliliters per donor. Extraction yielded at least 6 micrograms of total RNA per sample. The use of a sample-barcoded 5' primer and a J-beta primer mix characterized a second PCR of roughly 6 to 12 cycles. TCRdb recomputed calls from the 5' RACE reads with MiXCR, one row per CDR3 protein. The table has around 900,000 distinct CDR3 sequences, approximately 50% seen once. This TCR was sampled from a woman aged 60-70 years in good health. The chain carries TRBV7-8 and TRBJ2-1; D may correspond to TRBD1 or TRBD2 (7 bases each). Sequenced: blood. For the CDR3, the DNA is TGTGCCAGCAGCCGGTTGGGAGGGGGCATATATGAGCAGTTCTTC. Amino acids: CASSRLGGGIYEQFF.